One and the same sample provided the 27 T cell receptor beta chains below, sequenced in a study of control samples from healthy donors and cancer patients (dated by TCRdb to about 2020). The library was obtained by the immunoSEQ multiplex PCR assay. The table was pulled from immuneACCESS by TCRdb, which kept in-frame rearrangements only. Such tables lose some clones; where checked, under half of the loss comes from unresolved V genes, and the rest has no known cause. This sample gives more than 95,000 clones in total; 88% of them show up just once. In total, the top ten clones hold 2.3% of the sample. The sequenced sample was blood. These receptors all stem from a woman in her seventies in good health.

V usage is TRBV11-2 and J usage is TRBJ2-2, with D possibly being TRBD1 or TRBD2 (7 bases each). Trimming shortened V by 5 bases and J by 2 bases, and 15 bases separated the two germline ends. The CDR3 has 16 amino acids. CDR1 is SGHAT and CDR2 is FQNNGV in the germline V gene. The DNA of the CDR3 is TGTGCCAGCAGCCCCAGGGGGGGAGGTAACACCGGGGAGCTGTTTTTT. Amino acids: CASSPRGGGNTGELFF.

Notes on this clone: The sample contains more than one DNA sequence encoding this CDR3. This chain joins TRBV2 and TRBJ2-2, with 9 bases aligning to TRBD1. From germline, CDR1 is SNHLY and CDR2 FYNNEI. V lost 9 bases, J lost 1 base, and 6 bases stayed unmatched. This CDR3 has 15 amino acids. CDR3 bases: TGTGCCAGTCGACCGGGACAGGGGAACACCGGGGAGCTGTTTTTT. This sequence encodes CASRPGQGNTGELFF. The complete variable domain, with remaining parts taken from reference TRBV2 and TRBJ2-2, reads EPEVTQTPSHQVTQMGQEVILRCVPISNHLYFYWYRQILGQKVEFLVSFYNNEISEKSEIFDDQFSVERPDGSNFTLKIRSTKLEDSAMYFCASRPGQGNTGELFFGEGSRLTVL.

The genes are TRBV2 and TRBJ2-1; the match to TRBD2 covers 8 bases. The CDR3 loop spans 14 amino acids. Germline-derived CDR1 and CDR2 are SNHLY and FYNNEI. Trimming took 4 bases from V and 6 from J; bases not matched to a gene: 5. The CDR3 DNA reads as TGTGCCAGCAGTGCGGGGGGGGTGCCCAATGAGCAGTTCTTC. It specifies CASSAGGVPNEQFF.

The chain carries TRBV7-9 and TRBJ2-5; D gene ambiguous. V shed 7 bases and J shed 3 bases, with 9 bases lying between them. CDR1 and CDR2 (germline): SEHNR, FQNEAQ (reference sequence). CDR3 length: 12 residues. Written as DNA, the CDR3 is TGTGCCAGCACCGCGCTTGAAGAGACCCAGTACTTC. Residues: CASTALEETQYF.

The V and J genes are TRBV19 and TRBJ1-5; weak D call: TRBD1 (6 bases). Germline loops: CDR1 LNHDA, CDR2 SQIVND (reference sequence). The CDR3 runs to 16 residues. V dropped 5 bases and J dropped 0 bases, with 14 bases sitting between them. CDR3 sequence: CASSAPGGNSNQPQHF. As DNA, the CDR3 is TGTGCCAGTAGTGCCCCCGGGGGCAATAGCAATCAGCCCCAGCATTTT.

The chain has TRBV4-1 and TRBJ2-1; D perhaps matches TRBD1 (5 bases). CDR3 length: 13 amino acids. In germline, CDR1 is MGHRA, CDR2 YSYEKL. V lost 0 bases, J lost 9 bases, and 9 bases lay in between. The CDR3 is CASSQDRAFEQFF. The CDR3 region has the DNA TGCGCCAGCAGCCAAGACAGGGCGTTTGAGCAGTTCTTC.

The gene calls are TRBV7-3 and TRBJ1-6; the match to TRBD1 covers 10 bases. The CDR3 has 16 amino acids. Per the germline V gene, CDR1 is SGHTA and CDR2 is FQGTGA. V lost 2 bases to trimming and J lost 5 bases; unmatched junction nucleotides: 3. CDR3 amino acids: CASSLLGTGDNSPLHF. The DNA of the CDR3 is TGTGCCAGCAGCTTACTAGGGACAGGGGATAATTCACCCCTCCACTTT.

On this clone: A read error may produce the germline difference seen at one junction end. The chain employs TRBV5-4 and TRBJ2-3; a possible D gene is TRBD2 (6 bases). This CDR3 comprises 17 residues. Germline assignment: CDR1 SGHNT and CDR2 YYREEE (reference sequence). The CDR3 region has the DNA TGTGCCAGCAGCTTTACCCTCTCCAGGCGGGGCACTGATACGCAGTATTTT. It encodes CASSFTLSRRGTDTQYF.

The chain's CDR3 is CASSQESKNNEQFF. In DNA, the CDR3 is TGTGCCAGCAGCCAAGAATCCAAAAACAATGAGCAGTTCTTC. The rearrangement uses TRBV4-2 and TRBJ2-1, with no clear D. With 0 bases removed from V and 5 bases from J, the gap between germline ends came to 8 bases. This CDR3 comprises 14 residues. CDR1 and CDR2 from the germline V gene are LGHNA and YNFKEQ.

The chain combines TRBV18 with TRBJ1-4; 7 bases map to TRBD1. There are 15 residues in the CDR3. Unmatched junction bases numbered 7, after V lost 3 bases and J lost 6 bases. Germline V gene sequence: CDR1 KGHSH, CDR2 LQKENI. The chain's CDR3 is CASSPGQAGDEKLFF. CDR3 nucleotides: TGTGCCAGCTCACCTGGACAGGCCGGGGATGAAAAACTGTTTTTT.

The genes are TRBV12-3 or TRBV12-4 and TRBJ2-5, with D maybe TRBD2 (7 bases). The CDR3 loop spans 13 amino acids. Trimming removed 3 bases at V and 5 bases at J, with 10 bases between. Here the CDR3 DNA reads TGTGCCAGCAGTTTCGCGGGGGCGGAGACCCAGTACTTC. Its translation: CASSFAGAETQYF.

This clone was recorded a few times. The chain is built from TRBV19 and TRBJ1-3; 7 bases are shared with TRBD1. This CDR3 is built from 13 residues. Per germline, CDR1 LNHDA and CDR2 SQIVND (reference sequence). V lost 8 bases, J lost 5 bases, and 6 bases stayed unmatched. The CDR3 nucleotides read TGTGCCAGTTCCCGGGACAGCAGAAACACCATATATTTT. Residues: CASSRDSRNTIYF.

V is TRBV7-6 and J is TRBJ1-5, with TRBD1 matching over 9 bases. Germline V gene lookup returns CDR1 SGHVS and CDR2 FNYEAQ. The J segment lost 9 bases and the V segment lost 5 bases, leaving 2 bases of the junction unmatched. This CDR3 is 12 amino acids long. The DNA of the CDR3 is TGTGCCAGCAGCACAGGGGGCCCGCCCCAGCATTTT. Translated, it gives CASSTGGPPQHF.

The rearrangement uses TRBV10-3 and TRBJ1-6, with 7 bases aligning to TRBD1. Germline V gene lookup returns CDR1 ENHRY and CDR2 SYGVKD. The CDR3 covers 14 residues. Trimming cost V 10 bases and J 3 bases; bases outside gene matches: 6. Written as DNA, the CDR3 is TGTGCCAGCCAAAGGGACAGCTATAATTCACCCCTCCACTTT. Translation: CASQRDSYNSPLHF.

The chain recombines TRBV7-3 with TRBJ1-2; D is undetermined. Between the trimmed V and J ends, which lost 1 base and 0 bases, there was a span of 12 bases. This CDR3 spans 16 amino acids. Germline CDR1 is SGHTA and CDR2 is FQGTGA. The chain's CDR3 is CASSLKGGGPNYGYTF. The CDR3 DNA reads TGTGCCAGCAGCTTAAAGGGCGGTGGACCTAACTATGGCTACACCTTC.

CDR3 loop: CASSKRQGTYGYTF. The CDR3 DNA reads as TGTGCCAGTAGTAAACGACAGGGAACCTATGGCTACACCTTC. This sequence joins TRBV19 and TRBJ1-2; 7 bases agree with TRBD1. This CDR3 contains 14 residues. J was trimmed by 4 bases and V by 4 bases; bases with no gene match: 6. The germline V gene has CDR1 LNHDA and CDR2 SQIVND (reference sequence). Full variable domain (outside the CDR3, taken from reference TRBV19 and TRBJ1-2): DGGITQSPKYLFRKEGQNVTLSCEQNLNHDAMYWYRQDPGQGLRLIYYSQIVNDFQKGDIAEGYSVSREKKESFPLTVTSAQKNPTAFYLCASSKRQGTYGYTFGSGTRLTVV.

The rearrangement uses TRBV3-1 (or the pseudogene TRBV3-2) and TRBJ1-1; D call uncertain. This CDR3 comprises 14 residues. Between the trimmed V and J ends, which lost 7 bases and 1 base, there was a span of 13 bases. Germline lookup yields CDR1 LGHDT and CDR2 YNNKEL (reference sequence). CDR3 sequence (DNA): TGTGCCAGCACTGAAACAGTGACGAACACTGAAGCTTTCTTT. Residues: CASTETVTNTEAFF.

This rearrangement joins TRBV27 to TRBJ1-1, with 9 bases that match TRBD1. Trimming removed 5 bases from V and 6 bases from J; junction bases left unmatched: 7. This CDR3 spans 14 amino acids. Per germline, CDR1 MNHEY and CDR2 SMNVEV (reference sequence). The DNA for the CDR3 is TGTGCCAGCAGTAGTGGGACAGGGTTTCCTGAAGCTTTCTTT. As protein: CASSSGTGFPEAFF.

The chain couples TRBV4-3 to TRBJ2-3; D ambiguous. The CDR3 totals 15 residues. Trimming cost V 1 base and J 0 bases, with 8 bases left between them. CDR1 LGHNA and CDR2 YSLEER come from the germline V gene. This CDR3 reads CASSQVWVSTDTQYF. In nucleotides, the CDR3 is TGCGCCAGCAGCCAAGTATGGGTCAGCACAGATACGCAGTATTTT.

To note about this clone: A read error may account for a junction end that differs from germline. J is TRBJ1-4 and V is TRBV10-3, with D possibly TRBD1 on 5 matching bases. Germline CDR1 ENHRY, CDR2 SYGVKD. This CDR3 is 15 amino acids long. For the CDR3, the DNA is TGTGCCATCAGTGACTCCCGGGGCAGTAATGCAAAACTGTTTTTT. It is translated as CAISDSRGSNAKLFF.

CDR3 protein: CASSFGRGGLETQYF. Here the CDR3 DNA reads TGTGCCAGCAGCTTTGGGCGGGGGGGCCTGGAGACCCAGTACTTC. The J gene is TRBJ2-5, the V gene TRBV7-3; 9 bases fit TRBD2. The CDR3 sequence is 15 residues long. Germline trimming cut 3 bases from V and 5 bases from J; bases unmatched to any gene: 7. Germline V lookup: CDR1 SGHTA, CDR2 FQGTGA.

V and J are TRBV5-5 and TRBJ2-3; TRBD2 aligns across 10 bases. Unmatched junction bases numbered 10, after V lost 3 bases and J lost 0 bases. The CDR3 length is 18 residues. The germline gives CDR1 SGHKS, CDR2 YYEKEE (reference sequence). CDR3 amino acids: CASSWGSGGRGSTDTQYF. CDR3 DNA sequence: TGTGCCAGCAGCTGGGGTAGCGGGGGGCGGGGCAGCACAGATACGCAGTATTTT.

This chain connects TRBV29-1 to TRBJ2-2; 8 positions match TRBD2. The CDR3 extends over 15 amino acids. The V and J ends lost 6 bases and 1 base, in that order; junction bases with no gene match: 7. Germline loops: CDR1 SQVTM, CDR2 ANQGSEA. The CDR3 reads CSVAQRGKNTGELFF. The CDR3, as DNA: TGCAGCGTCGCCCAGCGGGGGAAGAACACCGGGGAGCTGTTTTTT.

CDR3 sequence reads: CASGLVLGTTNSPLHF. The DNA of the CDR3 is TGTGCTAGTGGTTTGGTACTGGGTACGACCAATTCACCCCTCCACTTT. The chain uses TRBV12-5 and TRBJ1-6; the D is unclear. This CDR3 is 16 amino acids long. The germline CDR1 and CDR2 sequences are LGHNT and FRNRAP. V lost 0 bases, J lost 7 bases, and 13 bases lay in between.

This sequence joins TRBV16 and TRBJ1-5; the match to TRBD1 covers 8 bases. Losses at the gene ends were 5 bases for V and 9 bases for J; bases not matched to a gene: 9. The V gene's germline CDR1 is KGHSY and CDR2 FQNENV. The CDR3 contains 14 residues. The CDR3, as DNA: TGTGCCAGCAGCAATGACAGGGGCCGTGGGCCCCAGCATTTT. The encoded protein is CASSNDRGRGPQHF. Full variable domain (outside the CDR3, taken from reference TRBV16 and TRBJ1-5): GEEVAQTPKHLVRGEGQKAKLYCAPIKGHSYVFWYQQVLKNEFKFLISFQNENVFDETGMPKERFSAKCLPNSPCSLEIQATKLEDSAVYFCASSNDRGRGPQHFGDGTRLSIL.

V is TRBV18 and J is TRBJ2-7; 13 nucleotides agree with TRBD2. The CDR3 consists of 17 residues. Germline-derived CDR1 and CDR2 are KGHSH and LQKENI. With V trimmed by 4 bases and J by 6 bases, 12 bases remained unmatched. As DNA, the CDR3 is TGTGCCAGCTCACACACTAGCGGGGGGGCTCCGTCAAGCGAGCAGTACTTC. Protein product: CASSHTSGGAPSSEQYF. Together with reference TRBV18 and TRBJ2-7, the CDR3 gives the full variable domain: NAGVMQNPRHLVRRRGQEARLRCSPMKGHSHVYWYRQLPEEGLKFMVYLQKENIIDESGMPKERFSAEFPKEGPSILRIQQVVRGDSAAYFCASSHTSGGAPSSEQYFGPGTRLTVT.

In its sample, this clone was seen once. The J gene is TRBJ1-4, the V gene TRBV2, with unresolved D. CDR3 size: 13 residues. Germline CDR1 SNHLY, CDR2 FYNNEI. V shed 6 bases and J shed 4 bases, with 9 bases lying between them. CDR3 in amino acids: CASRAELNEKLFF. For the CDR3, the DNA is TGTGCCAGCAGGGCCGAGCTTAATGAAAAACTGTTTTTT.